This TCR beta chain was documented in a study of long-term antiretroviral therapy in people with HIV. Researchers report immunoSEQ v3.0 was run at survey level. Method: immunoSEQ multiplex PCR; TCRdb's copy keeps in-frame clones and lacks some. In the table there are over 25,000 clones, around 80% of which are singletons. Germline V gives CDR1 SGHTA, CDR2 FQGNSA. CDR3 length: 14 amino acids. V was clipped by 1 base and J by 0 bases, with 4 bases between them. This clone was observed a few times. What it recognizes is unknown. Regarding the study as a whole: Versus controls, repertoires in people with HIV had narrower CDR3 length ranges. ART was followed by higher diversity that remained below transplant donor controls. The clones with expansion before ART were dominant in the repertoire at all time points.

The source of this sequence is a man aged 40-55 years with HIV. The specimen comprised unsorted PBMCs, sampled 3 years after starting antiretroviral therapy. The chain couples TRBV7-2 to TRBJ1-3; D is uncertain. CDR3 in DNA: TGTGCCAGCAGCTTAGGCGTCTCTGGAAACACCATATATTTT. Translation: CASSLGVSGNTIYF.